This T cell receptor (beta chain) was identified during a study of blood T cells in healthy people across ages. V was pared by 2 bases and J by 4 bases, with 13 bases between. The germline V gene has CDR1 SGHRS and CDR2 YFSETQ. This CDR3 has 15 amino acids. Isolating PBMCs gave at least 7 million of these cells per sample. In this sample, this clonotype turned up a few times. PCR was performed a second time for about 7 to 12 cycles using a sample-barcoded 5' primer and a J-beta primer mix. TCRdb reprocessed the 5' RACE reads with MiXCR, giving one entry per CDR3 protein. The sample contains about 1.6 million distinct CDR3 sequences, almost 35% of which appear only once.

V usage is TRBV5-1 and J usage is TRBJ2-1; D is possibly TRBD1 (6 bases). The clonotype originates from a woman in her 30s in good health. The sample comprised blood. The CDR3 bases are TGCGCCAGCAGCTTCGACAGGTCGAGATACAATGAGCAGTTCTTC. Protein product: CASSFDRSRYNEQFF.